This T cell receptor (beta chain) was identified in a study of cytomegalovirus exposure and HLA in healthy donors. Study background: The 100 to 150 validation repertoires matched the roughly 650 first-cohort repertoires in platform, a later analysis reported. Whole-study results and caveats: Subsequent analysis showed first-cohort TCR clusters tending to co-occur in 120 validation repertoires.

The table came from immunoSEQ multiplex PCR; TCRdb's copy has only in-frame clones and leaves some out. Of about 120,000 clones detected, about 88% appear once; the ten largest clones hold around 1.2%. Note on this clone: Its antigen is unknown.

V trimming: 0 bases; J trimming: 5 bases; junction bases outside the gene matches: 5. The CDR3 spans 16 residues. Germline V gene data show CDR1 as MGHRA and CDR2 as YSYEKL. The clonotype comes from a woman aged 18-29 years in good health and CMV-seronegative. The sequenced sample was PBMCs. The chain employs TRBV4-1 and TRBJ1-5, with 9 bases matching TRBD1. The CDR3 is CASSQEEQGAYQPQHF. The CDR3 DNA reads TGCGCCAGCAGCCAAGAGGAACAGGGGGCTTATCAGCCCCAGCATTTT.